What follows are 11 T cell receptor beta chains derived from one specimen sequenced in a study of coeliac disease. The protocol was immunoSEQ multiplex PCR, while the TCRdb copy is restricted to in-frame clones and leaves out a portion. Among several thousand clones, around 63% were seen once, and the ten largest hold around 9.1%. Sequencing input: intraepithelial lymphocytes from the gut. All receptors derive from a man aged 25-45 years with celiac disease.

The chain uses TRBV7-9 and TRBJ1-1; tentative D call: TRBD1 (6 bases). V was shortened by 2 bases and J by 1 base, with 11 bases between the two germline ends. Germline CDR1 SEHNR, CDR2 FQNEAQ (reference sequence). CDR3 length equals 15 residues. The CDR3 loop is CASSLYRGANTEAFF. The CDR3 DNA reads as TGTGCCAGCAGCTTATACCGGGGGGCGAACACTGAAGCTTTCTTT.

The chain couples TRBV28 to TRBJ2-7; D perhaps matches TRBD1 (6 bases). The germline V and J ends were trimmed by 5 bases and 0 bases, with 38 bases remaining between them. Per germline, CDR1 MDHEN and CDR2 SYDVKM. The CDR3 is made up of 23 amino acids. The CDR3 protein is CASSKNTDFNGFRGTPTSYEQYF. In nucleotides, the CDR3 is TGTGCCAGCAGTAAGAACACTGACTTCAACGGGTTTAGGGGGACACCTACCTCCTACGAGCAGTACTTC.

The CDR3 sequence is CASSRPGQAYNEQFF. The CDR3 bases are TGTGCCAGCAGCAGGCCGGGACAGGCCTACAATGAGCAGTTCTTC. The chain recombines TRBV28 with TRBJ2-1; 8 bases map to TRBD1. V shed 6 bases and J 2 bases; nucleotides not matched to a gene: 6. The CDR3 covers 15 residues. CDR1 and CDR2 from the germline V gene are MDHEN and SYDVKM.

In its sample, this clone was seen a few times. The gene calls are TRBV2 and TRBJ1-2; D call uncertain. The ends were cut back, 10 bases at V and 4 bases at J, with 16 bases in the middle. Germline-derived CDR1 and CDR2 are SNHLY and FYNNEI. This CDR3 spans 13 amino acids. CDR3 region: CAIRDSIIYGYTF. CDR3 nucleotides: TGTGCCATTCGGGATTCGATTATCTATGGCTACACCTTC.

CDR3 residues: CASRPRGPNTEAFF. As DNA, the CDR3 is TGTGCCAGCAGGCCCAGGGGGCCCAACACTGAAGCTTTCTTT. The chain recombines TRBV5-4 with TRBJ1-1; 8 positions match TRBD1. After removal of 5 bases from V and 2 bases from J, the junction contained 5 bases not matched to a gene. The CDR3 sequence is 14 residues long. Per the germline V gene, CDR1 is SGHNT and CDR2 is YYREEE (reference sequence).

This chain connects TRBV18 to TRBJ1-1; 8 bases map to TRBD1. The V gene's germline CDR1 is KGHSH and CDR2 LQKENI. Germline trimming cut 3 bases from V and 0 bases from J; bases unmatched to any gene: 3. There are 15 residues in the CDR3. The CDR3: CASSPTGGMNTEAFF. The CDR3 DNA is TGTGCCAGCTCACCTACAGGGGGGATGAACACTGAAGCTTTCTTT.

This clone was found a few times. The V gene is TRBV12-5, the J gene TRBJ2-5, with 15 nucleotides matching TRBD2. Germline-derived CDR1 and CDR2 are LGHNT and FRNRAP. This CDR3 has 17 residues. V shed 2 bases and J 5 bases; nucleotides not matched to a gene: 6. The CDR3 reads CASGLSRGLAGGETQYF. Written as DNA, the CDR3 is TGTGCTAGTGGTTTGTCCCGCGGACTAGCGGGAGGGGAGACCCAGTACTTC.

The chain employs TRBV5-5 and TRBJ2-7, with 8 bases identical to TRBD2. J lost 2 bases, V lost 3 bases, and 7 bases had no gene match. The CDR3 is made up of 15 amino acids. Germline V CDR1 and CDR2: SGHKS, YYEKEE (reference sequence). The CDR3 bases are TGTGCCAGCAGCTCCGTCCGGGGGGGCGCCTACGAGCAGTACTTC. Its protein product is CASSSVRGGAYEQYF.

This chain joins TRBV5-4 and TRBJ2-5; 16 positions match TRBD2. The CDR3 runs to 15 residues. Germline V gives CDR1 SGHNT, CDR2 YYREEE (reference sequence). V was clipped by 4 bases and J by 5 bases; unmatched bases: 2. The CDR3 DNA sequence: TGTGCCAGCAGCCCGGGACTAGCGGGGGGGGAGACCCAGTACTTC. Its protein is CASSPGLAGGETQYF.

This clone was seen more than once but under ten times. V gene TRBV18 combines with J gene TRBJ2-7; 12 bases match TRBD1. CDR3 length: 14 residues. The V and J ends lost 3 bases and 7 bases, in that order; junction bases with no gene match: 4. Germline lookup yields CDR1 KGHSH and CDR2 LQKENI. DNA of the CDR3: TGTGCCAGCTCACCGGGACAGGGGGCTCGAGAGCAGTACTTC. It encodes CASSPGQGAREQYF.

The chain links TRBV5-1 to TRBJ1-1; tentatively, D is TRBD1 (5 bases). The CDR3 consists of 14 residues. From germline, CDR1 is SGHRS and CDR2 YFSETQ. V was trimmed by 4 bases and J by 9 bases, leaving 19 bases between them. CDR3 sequence (DNA): TGCGCCAGCAGCCAACGGGACTTCAAAACTAAAGCTTTCTTT. Its protein product is CASSQRDFKTKAFF. Full variable domain (remainder filled in from reference TRBV5-1 and TRBJ1-1): KAGVTQTPRYLIKTRGQQVTLSCSPISGHRSVSWYQQTPGQGLQFLFEYFSETQRNKGNFPGRFSGRQFSNSRSEMNVSTLELGDSALYLCASSQRDFKTKAFFGQGTRLTVV.